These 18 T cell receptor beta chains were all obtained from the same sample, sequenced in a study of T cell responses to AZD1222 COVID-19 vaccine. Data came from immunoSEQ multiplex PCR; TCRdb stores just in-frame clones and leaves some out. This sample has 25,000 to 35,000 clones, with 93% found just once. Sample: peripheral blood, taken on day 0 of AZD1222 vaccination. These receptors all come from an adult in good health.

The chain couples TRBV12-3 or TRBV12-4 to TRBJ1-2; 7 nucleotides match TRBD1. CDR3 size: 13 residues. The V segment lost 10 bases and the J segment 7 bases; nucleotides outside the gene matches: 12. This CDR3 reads CATMGGQNFGYTF. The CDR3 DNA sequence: TGTGCCACGATGGGGGGACAGAATTTTGGCTACACCTTC.

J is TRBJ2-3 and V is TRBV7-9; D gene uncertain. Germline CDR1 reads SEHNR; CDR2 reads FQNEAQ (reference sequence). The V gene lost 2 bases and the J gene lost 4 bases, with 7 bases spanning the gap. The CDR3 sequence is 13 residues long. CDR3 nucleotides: TGTGCCAGCAGCTTAAGTCGTCCAGATACGCAGTATTTT. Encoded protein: CASSLSRPDTQYF.

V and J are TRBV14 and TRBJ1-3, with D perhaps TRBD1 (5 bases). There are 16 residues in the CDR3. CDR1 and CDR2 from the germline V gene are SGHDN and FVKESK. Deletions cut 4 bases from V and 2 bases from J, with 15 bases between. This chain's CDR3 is CASSRPGFGAGNTIYF. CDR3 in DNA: TGTGCCAGCAGCCGACCAGGGTTCGGAGCTGGAAACACCATATATTTT.

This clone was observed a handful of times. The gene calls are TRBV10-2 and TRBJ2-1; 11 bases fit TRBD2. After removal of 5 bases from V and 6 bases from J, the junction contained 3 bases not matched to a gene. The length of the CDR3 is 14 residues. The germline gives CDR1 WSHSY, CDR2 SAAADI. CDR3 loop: CASSSSGRTNEQFF. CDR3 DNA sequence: TGCGCCAGCAGTTCTAGCGGGAGGACCAATGAGCAGTTCTTC.

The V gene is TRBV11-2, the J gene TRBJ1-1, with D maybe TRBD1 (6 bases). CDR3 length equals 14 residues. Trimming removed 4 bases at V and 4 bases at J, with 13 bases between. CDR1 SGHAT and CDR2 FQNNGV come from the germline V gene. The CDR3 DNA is TGTGCCAGCAGCTCCGGACAGTTGGGCACTGAAGCTTTCTTT. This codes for CASSSGQLGTEAFF.

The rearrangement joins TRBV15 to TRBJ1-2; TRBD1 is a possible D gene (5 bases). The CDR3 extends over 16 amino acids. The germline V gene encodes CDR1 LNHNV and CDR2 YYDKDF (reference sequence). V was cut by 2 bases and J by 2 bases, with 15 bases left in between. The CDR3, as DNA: TGTGCCACCAGCAGAAGAACAGGAGACGGCAACTATGGCTACACCTTC. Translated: CATSRRTGDGNYGYTF.

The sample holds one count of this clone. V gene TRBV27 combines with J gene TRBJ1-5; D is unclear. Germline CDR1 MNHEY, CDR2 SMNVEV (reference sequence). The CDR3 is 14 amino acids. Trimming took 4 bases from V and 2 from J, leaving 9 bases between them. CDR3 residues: CASSSKLGNQPQHF. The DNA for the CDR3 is TGTGCCAGCAGTTCCAAGTTGGGCAATCAGCCCCAGCATTTT.

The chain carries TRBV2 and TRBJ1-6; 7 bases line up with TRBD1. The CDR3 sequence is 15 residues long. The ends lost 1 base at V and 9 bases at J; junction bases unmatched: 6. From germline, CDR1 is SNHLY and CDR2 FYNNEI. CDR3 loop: CASSEVGTASSPLHF. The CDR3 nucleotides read TGTGCCAGCAGTGAAGTAGGGACAGCGAGTTCACCCCTCCACTTT.

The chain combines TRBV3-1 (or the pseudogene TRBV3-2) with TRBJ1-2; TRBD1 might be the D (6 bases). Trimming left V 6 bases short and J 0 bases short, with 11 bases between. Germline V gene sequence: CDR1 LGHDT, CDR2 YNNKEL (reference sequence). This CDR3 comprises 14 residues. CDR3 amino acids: CASSRTETNYGYTF. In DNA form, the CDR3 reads TGTGCCAGCAGTCGGACAGAAACTAACTATGGCTACACCTTC.

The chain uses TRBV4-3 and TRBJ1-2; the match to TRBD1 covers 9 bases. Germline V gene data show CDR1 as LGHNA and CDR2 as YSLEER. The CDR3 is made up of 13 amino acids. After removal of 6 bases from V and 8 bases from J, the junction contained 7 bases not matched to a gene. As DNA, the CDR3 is TGCGCCAGCAGAGAACAGGGGGCGGACGGCTACACCTTC. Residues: CASREQGADGYTF.

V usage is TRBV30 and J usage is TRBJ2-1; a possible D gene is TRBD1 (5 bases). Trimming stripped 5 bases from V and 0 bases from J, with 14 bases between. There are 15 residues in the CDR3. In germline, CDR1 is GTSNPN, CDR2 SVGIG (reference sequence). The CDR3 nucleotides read TGTGCCTGGGGTAAGGGGCTAGACTCCTACAATGAGCAGTTCTTC. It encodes CAWGKGLDSYNEQFF.

The CDR3 sequence: CASQIGSYGYTF. The CDR3, as DNA: TGTGCCAGTCAGATTGGATCCTATGGCTACACCTTC. The rearrangement joins TRBV19 to TRBJ1-2; D not resolved. The CDR3 length is 12 residues. Trimming shortened V by 8 bases and J by 4 bases, and 11 bases separated the two germline ends. Germline lookup yields CDR1 LNHDA and CDR2 SQIVND (reference sequence).

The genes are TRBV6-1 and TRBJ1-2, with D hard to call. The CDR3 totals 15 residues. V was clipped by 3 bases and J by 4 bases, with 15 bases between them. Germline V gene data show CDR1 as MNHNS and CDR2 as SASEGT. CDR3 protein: CASSESGWATYGYTF. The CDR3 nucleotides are TGTGCCAGCAGTGAGTCGGGGTGGGCTACCTATGGCTACACCTTC.

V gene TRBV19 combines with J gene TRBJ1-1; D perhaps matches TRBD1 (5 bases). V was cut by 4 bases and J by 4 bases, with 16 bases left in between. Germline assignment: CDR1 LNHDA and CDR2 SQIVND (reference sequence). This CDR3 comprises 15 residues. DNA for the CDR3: TGTGCCAGTAGTAGCCCCATGGGGCTAAGCACTGAAGCTTTCTTT. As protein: CASSSPMGLSTEAFF.

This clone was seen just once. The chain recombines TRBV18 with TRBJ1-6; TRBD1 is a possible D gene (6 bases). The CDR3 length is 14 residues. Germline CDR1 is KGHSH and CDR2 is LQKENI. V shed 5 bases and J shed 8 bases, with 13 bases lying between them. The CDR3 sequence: CASSVQGHDSPLHF. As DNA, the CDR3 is TGTGCCAGCTCAGTACAGGGTCATGATTCACCCCTCCACTTT.

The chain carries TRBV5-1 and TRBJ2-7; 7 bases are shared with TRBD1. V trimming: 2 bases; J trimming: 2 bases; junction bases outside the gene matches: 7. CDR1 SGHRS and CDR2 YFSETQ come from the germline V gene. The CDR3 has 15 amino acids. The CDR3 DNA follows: TGCGCCAGCAGCTTTAGGACAGGAGCCCCCTACGAGCAGTACTTC. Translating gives CASSFRTGAPYEQYF.

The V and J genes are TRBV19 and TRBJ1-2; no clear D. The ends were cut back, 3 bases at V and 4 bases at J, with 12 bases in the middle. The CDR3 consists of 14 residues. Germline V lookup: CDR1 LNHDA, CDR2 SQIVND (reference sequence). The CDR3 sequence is CASSIDPNIYGYTF. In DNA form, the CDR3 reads TGTGCCAGTAGTATCGATCCGAATATCTATGGCTACACCTTC.

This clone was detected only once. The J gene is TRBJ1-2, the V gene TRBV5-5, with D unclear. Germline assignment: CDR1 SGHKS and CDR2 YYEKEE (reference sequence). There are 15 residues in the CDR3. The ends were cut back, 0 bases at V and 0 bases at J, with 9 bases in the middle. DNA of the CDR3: TGTGCCAGCAGCTTGGGGCAGGCAGCTAACTATGGCTACACCTTC. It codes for CASSLGQAANYGYTF.